The next 23 T cell receptor beta chains were all read from a single sample in a study of blood T cell repertoires in COVID-19. Sequencing was performed with immunoSEQ multiplex PCR; in TCRdb, only in-frame clones are kept and a portion is missing. The sample lists under 300,000 clones, approximately 78% seen once, with roughly 3.3% in the top ten. The sample taken for sequencing was peripheral blood. These receptors all stem from a woman younger than 35 with acute or convalescent COVID-19.

The V call is TRBV20-1, the J call TRBJ1-2; no clear D gene. Germline assignment: CDR1 DFQATT and CDR2 SNEGSKA (reference sequence). V shed 3 bases and J shed 6 bases, with 8 bases lying between them. The CDR3 totals 11 residues. CDR3 amino acids: CSASLSDGYTF. In DNA form, the CDR3 reads TGCAGTGCTAGTCTATCGGATGGCTACACCTTC.

The V gene is TRBV9, the J gene TRBJ2-1; no clear D. With 0 bases removed from V and 6 bases from J, the gap between germline ends came to 19 bases. Germline loops: CDR1 SGDLS, CDR2 YYNGEE. This CDR3 spans 17 amino acids. As DNA, the CDR3 is TGTGCCAGCAGCGTAGCGGTTCGAGCGCGAGACCTCAATGAGCAGTTCTTC. This sequence encodes CASSVAVRARDLNEQFF.

There are a few counts of this clone. The gene calls are TRBV29-1 and TRBJ1-1, with TRBD1 identical over 7 bases. Germline loops: CDR1 SQVTM, CDR2 ANQGSEA. V lost 0 bases, J lost 3 bases, and 4 bases stayed unmatched. This CDR3 has 14 amino acids. Written as DNA, the CDR3 is TGCAGCGTTGAAGAAGGGACAGATTACACTGAAGCTTTCTTT. This translates into CSVEEGTDYTEAFF.

The J gene is TRBJ2-1, the V gene TRBV6-4; 8 bases fit TRBD2. Germline V gene data show CDR1 as MRHNA and CDR2 as SNTAGT. The CDR3 runs 15 residues. The J segment lost 10 bases and the V segment lost 4 bases, leaving 12 bases of the junction unmatched. The CDR3 nucleotides read TGTGCCAGCAGTGCCGGGACTAGTGGGGTCGGGGAGCAGTTCTTC. Protein product: CASSAGTSGVGEQFF.

CDR3 nucleotides: TGCGCCAGCAGCCCGCCTAGCGGGAGTTCTGGGGAGCTGTTTTTT. Residues: CASSPPSGSSGELFF. The chain couples TRBV5-1 to TRBJ2-2, with TRBD2 identical over 10 bases. The CDR3 is made up of 15 amino acids. With 4 bases clipped from V and 8 bases from J, the junction kept 8 bases outside the gene matches. Germline-derived CDR1 and CDR2 are SGHRS and YFSETQ.

The chain has TRBV28 and TRBJ1-5, with D maybe TRBD1 (5 bases). There are 14 residues in the CDR3. Germline V gene lookup returns CDR1 MDHEN and CDR2 SYDVKM. V lost 4 bases, J lost 3 bases, and 10 bases lay in between. CDR3 sequence (DNA): TGTGCCAGCAGTTGGGGCAGCGTCAATCAGCCCCAGCATTTT. This translates into CASSWGSVNQPQHF. The full variable domain, its missing parts supplied by reference TRBV28 and TRBJ1-5, is DVKVTQSSRYLVKRTGEKVFLECVQDMDHENMFWYRQDPGLGLRLIYFSYDVKMKEKGDIPEGYSVSREKKERFSLILESASTNQTSMYLCASSWGSVNQPQHFGDGTRLSIL.

The chain is built from TRBV28 and TRBJ2-4, with no clear D. This CDR3 contains 12 residues. V was shortened by 6 bases and J by 3 bases, with 6 bases between the two germline ends. The germline V gene encodes CDR1 MDHEN and CDR2 SYDVKM. The CDR3 DNA is TGTGCCAGCAGCCTTGTCAAAAACATTCAGTACTTC. This codes for CASSLVKNIQYF.

This clone was detected only a few times. This chain uses TRBV6-2 or TRBV6-3 with TRBJ2-1, with TRBD2 matching 9 bases. Looked up from germline, CDR1 is MNHEY and CDR2 is SVGEGT. The CDR3 loop spans 16 amino acids. Losses at the gene ends were 5 bases for V and 5 bases for J; bases not matched to a gene: 10. DNA for the CDR3: TGTGCCAGCAGTCCGGGACTAGCCCTCGCCAACAATGAGCAGTTCTTC. Translating it yields CASSPGLALANNEQFF.

This chain uses TRBV3-1 (or the pseudogene TRBV3-2) with TRBJ2-7; TRBD1 aligns across 9 bases. The V segment lost 2 bases and the J segment 3 bases; nucleotides outside the gene matches: 2. CDR3 size: 14 residues. Germline loops: CDR1 LGHDT, CDR2 YNNKEL (reference sequence). In nucleotides, the CDR3 is TGTGCCAGCAGCCAATCGGGACAGGGCTACGAGCAGTACTTC. It is translated as CASSQSGQGYEQYF.

The chain employs TRBV11-2 and TRBJ2-7; 13 positions match TRBD2. Per the germline V gene, CDR1 is SGHAT and CDR2 is FQNNGV. The CDR3 sequence is 16 residues long. Losses at the gene ends were 5 bases for V and 2 bases for J; bases not matched to a gene: 6. This chain's CDR3 is CASSPRGTSGTYEQYF. The CDR3 nucleotides read TGTGCCAGCAGCCCTAGGGGGACTAGCGGGACCTACGAGCAGTACTTC.

The rearrangement joins TRBV5-1 to TRBJ1-6; 10 bases fit TRBD1. V shed 4 bases and J 6 bases; nucleotides not matched to a gene: 1. Per germline, CDR1 SGHRS and CDR2 YFSETQ. This CDR3 spans 14 amino acids. CDR3 in DNA: TGCGCCAGCAGCCGGGACAGGGGTAATTCACCCCTCCACTTT. Protein: CASSRDRGNSPLHF.

This clone rates as medium-sized. V usage is TRBV2 and J usage is TRBJ2-1; 7 bases agree with TRBD2. This CDR3 has 19 amino acids. The germline gives CDR1 SNHLY, CDR2 FYNNEI. V gave up 5 bases and J gave up 7 bases; unmatched junction bases: 23. This CDR3 reads CASSRGSVSRSGVGNEQFF. CDR3 coding DNA: TGTGCCAGCAGTCGCGGGAGCGTCTCAAGATCGGGAGTTGGGAATGAGCAGTTCTTC.

This clone has a handful of counts. V and J are TRBV30 and TRBJ2-7; tentative D call: TRBD2 (5 bases). The CDR3 is made up of 13 amino acids. V was clipped by 0 bases and J by 3 bases, with 9 bases between them. CDR1 GTSNPN and CDR2 SVGIG come from the germline V gene (reference sequence). CDR3 region: CAWSVEGNYEQYF. Here the CDR3 DNA reads TGTGCCTGGAGTGTTGAGGGAAACTACGAGCAGTACTTC.

The chain has TRBV5-4 and TRBJ2-7; TRBD2 is a possible D gene (5 bases). CDR1 is SGHNT, CDR2 YYREEE, per germline (reference sequence). The CDR3 covers 13 residues. V lost 0 bases and J lost 2, with 6 bases in between. This CDR3 is CASSLEEAYEQYF. CDR3 nucleotides: TGTGCCAGCAGCTTGGAGGAGGCCTACGAGCAGTACTTC.

This clone was counted ten times or more. The chain combines TRBV5-1 with TRBJ1-1; unclear D gene. V lost 2 bases and J lost 0, with 8 bases in between. The CDR3 is made up of 14 amino acids. The germline CDR1 and CDR2 sequences are SGHRS and YFSETQ. CDR3 protein: CASSFVNMNTEAFF. The CDR3 DNA sequence: TGCGCCAGCAGCTTTGTGAACATGAACACTGAAGCTTTCTTT.

This chain joins TRBV27 and TRBJ1-6; D uncertain. Germline V gene data show CDR1 as MNHEY and CDR2 as SMNVEV (reference sequence). CDR3 length equals 13 residues. Trimming took off 6 bases at V and 7 bases at J, with 10 bases between the two ends. CDR3 residues: CASSLGRNSPLHF. Written as DNA, the CDR3 is TGTGCCAGCAGCCTCGGGAGGAATTCACCCCTCCACTTT.

The rearrangement uses TRBV10-3 and TRBJ1-3; possible D gene TRBD1, 5 bases. Trimming pared 4 bases from V and 0 bases from J, leaving 7 bases between. The CDR3 runs 14 residues. Germline V gene data show CDR1 as ENHRY and CDR2 as SYGVKD. CDR3 region: CAISGGGSGNTIYF. For the CDR3, the DNA is TGTGCCATCAGTGGGGGGGGCTCTGGAAACACCATATATTTT.

This sequence joins TRBV6-6 and TRBJ2-7; 9 bases line up with TRBD2. V was pared by 6 bases and J by 2 bases, with 2 bases of the junction left unmatched. CDR1 and CDR2 (germline): MNHNY, SVGAGI (reference sequence). The length of the CDR3 is 13 residues. The CDR3 is CASRASGAYEQYF. CDR3 bases: TGTGCCAGCAGGGCTAGCGGGGCCTACGAGCAGTACTTC.

V is TRBV9 and J is TRBJ2-6; 10 bases map to TRBD1. V dropped 3 bases and J dropped 4; count of bases not matched to a gene: 7. This CDR3 has 17 residues. CDR1 is SGDLS and CDR2 is YYNGEE in the germline V gene. CDR3 residues: CASSARQGATGANVLTF. The DNA of the CDR3 is TGTGCCAGCAGCGCGAGACAGGGGGCGACGGGGGCCAACGTCCTGACTTTC.

This chain links TRBV19 with TRBJ1-4, with 8 bases that match TRBD1. Germline-derived CDR1 and CDR2 are LNHDA and SQIVND (reference sequence). This CDR3 is built from 13 residues. The V and J ends lost 9 bases and 7 bases, in that order; junction bases with no gene match: 7. CDR3 region: CASRTGFGEKLFF. The CDR3 coding sequence is TGTGCCAGCCGGACAGGGTTTGGTGAAAAACTGTTTTTT.

The rearrangement uses TRBV28 and TRBJ2-1; 8 bases align to TRBD2. J gave up 3 bases and V 3 bases, and 4 bases lay outside the gene matches. The CDR3 covers 15 residues. In germline, CDR1 is MDHEN, CDR2 SYDVKM. The CDR3 bases are TGTGCCAGCAGTTTCGGACTAGCCGGCTACAATGAGCAGTTCTTC. Amino acid sequence: CASSFGLAGYNEQFF. Full variable domain (rest looked up from reference TRBV28 and TRBJ2-1): DVKVTQSSRYLVKRTGEKVFLECVQDMDHENMFWYRQDPGLGLRLIYFSYDVKMKEKGDIPEGYSVSREKKERFSLILESASTNQTSMYLCASSFGLAGYNEQFFGPGTRLTVL.

The genes are TRBV24-1 and TRBJ2-7; TRBD1 is a possible D gene (6 bases). The CDR3 totals 14 residues. Trimming cost V 7 bases and J 1 base, with 13 bases left between them. Germline CDR1 is KGHDR and CDR2 is SFDVKD. The DNA for the CDR3 is TGTGCCACCAGCACCGCGGACAGATCCTACGAGCAGTACTTC. This encodes CATSTADRSYEQYF.

The chain couples TRBV27 to TRBJ1-1, with unresolved D. The CDR3 sequence is 13 residues long. Trimming took off 2 bases at V and 2 bases at J, with 6 bases between the two ends. In germline, CDR1 is MNHEY, CDR2 SMNVEV (reference sequence). The chain's CDR3 is CASSLVKNTEAFF. In nucleotides, the CDR3 is TGTGCCAGCAGTTTAGTAAAAAACACTGAAGCTTTCTTT.